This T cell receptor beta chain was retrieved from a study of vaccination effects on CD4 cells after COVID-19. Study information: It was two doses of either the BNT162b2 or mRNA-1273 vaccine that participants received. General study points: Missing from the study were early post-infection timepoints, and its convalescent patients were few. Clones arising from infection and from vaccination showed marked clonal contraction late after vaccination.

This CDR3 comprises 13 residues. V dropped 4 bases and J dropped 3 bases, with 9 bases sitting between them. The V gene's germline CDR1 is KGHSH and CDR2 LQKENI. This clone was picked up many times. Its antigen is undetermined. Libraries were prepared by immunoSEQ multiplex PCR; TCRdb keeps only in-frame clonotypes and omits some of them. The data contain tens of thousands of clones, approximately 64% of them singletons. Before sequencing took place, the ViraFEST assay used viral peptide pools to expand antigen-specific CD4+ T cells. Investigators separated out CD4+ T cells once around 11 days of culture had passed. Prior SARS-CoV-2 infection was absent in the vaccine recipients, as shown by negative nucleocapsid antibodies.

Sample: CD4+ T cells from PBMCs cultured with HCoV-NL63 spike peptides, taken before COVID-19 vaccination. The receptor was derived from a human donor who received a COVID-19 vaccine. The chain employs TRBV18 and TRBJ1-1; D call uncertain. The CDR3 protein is CASSRRSDTEAFF. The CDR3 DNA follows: TGTGCCAGCTCACGAAGATCAGACACTGAAGCTTTCTTT.